The 29 T cell receptor beta chains in this list originate from one sample, sequenced in a study of post-analysis software for immune sequencing data. Findings and limits, study-wide: Controls had lower frequencies than patients of roughly five TRBV segments, which included TRBV5-6, TRBV5-1 and TRBV20-1.

These receptors' targets are unknown. Unique-molecular-identifier-tagged TCR beta cDNA libraries were used. One entry per CDR3 protein results from TCRdb running MiXCR on the PCR reads. The sample records hundreds of thousands of distinct CDR3 sequences, roughly 58% being singletons. Sequencing was carried out using blood. Receptors originate from a girl between 5 and 17 years old with multiple sclerosis.

To note about this clonotype: Sequence at one end of the junction differs from germline and may be a read error. The chain carries TRBV9 and TRBJ2-3; D gene unclear. The length of the CDR3 is 13 residues. Germline CDR1 is SGDLS and CDR2 is YYNGEE. This CDR3 is CAGSTSNTDTQYF. DNA for the CDR3: TGTGCCGGCAGCACGTCGAACACAGATACGCAGTATTTT.

CDR3 residues: CASTPPGSNEQFF. Here the CDR3 DNA reads TGTGCCAGCACCCCCCCGGGGTCCAATGAGCAGTTCTTC. The chain is built from TRBV6-4 and TRBJ2-1, with D perhaps TRBD2 (5 bases). V was shortened by 7 bases and J by 6 bases, with 13 bases between the two germline ends. The CDR3 consists of 13 residues. Germline V lookup: CDR1 MRHNA, CDR2 SNTAGT.

The V call is TRBV7-2, the J call TRBJ2-1; D is tentatively TRBD1 or TRBD2 (5 bases each). The CDR3 runs to 14 residues. V shed 2 bases and J shed 2 bases, with 7 bases lying between them. From germline, CDR1 is SGHTA and CDR2 FQGNSA. The CDR3, as DNA: TGTGCCAGCAGCTTACAGGGACCCTACAATGAGCAGTTCTTC. This gives the protein CASSLQGPYNEQFF.

CDR3 in amino acids: CASSLTIHEQYF. For the CDR3, the DNA is TGTGCCAGCAGCTTAACCATCCACGAGCAGTACTTC. The chain carries TRBV7-9 and TRBJ2-7; D remains ambiguous. V was cut by 2 bases and J by 5 bases, with 7 bases left in between. Germline V gene lookup returns CDR1 SEHNR and CDR2 FQNEAQ (reference sequence). This CDR3 contains 12 residues.

This clonotype was counted a few times. The chain uses TRBV4-1 and TRBJ1-2; TRBD1 matches 8 bases. CDR3 length: 17 amino acids. Looked up from germline, CDR1 is MGHRA and CDR2 is YSYEKL. J gave up 1 base and V 0 bases, and 7 bases lay outside the gene matches. The CDR3 DNA is TGCGCCAGCAGCCAAGATGGTCAGGGGGCGAATAACTATGGCTACACCTTC. Residues: CASSQDGQGANNYGYTF.

The chain has TRBV5-5 and TRBJ2-5, with D unresolved. V dropped 0 bases and J dropped 0 bases, with 9 bases sitting between them. CDR3 length: 15 amino acids. The germline gives CDR1 SGHKS, CDR2 YYEKEE (reference sequence). In nucleotides, the CDR3 is TGTGCCAGCAGCTTGGCCCTCAATTACCAAGAGACCCAGTACTTC. Translated: CASSLALNYQETQYF.

This chain joins TRBV20-1 and TRBJ2-5, with a tentative D call TRBD1 (5 bases). CDR3 length: 14 amino acids. Germline V gives CDR1 DFQATT, CDR2 SNEGSKA (reference sequence). Trimming left V 0 bases short and J 5 bases short, with 13 bases between. The CDR3 DNA reads as TGCAGTGCTAGAGATGGTACAGGATCGGAGACCCAGTACTTC. Translation: CSARDGTGSETQYF.

This clonotype was counted only a few times. This chain connects TRBV14 to TRBJ2-1; maybe TRBD2 (6 bases). Germline V gene lookup returns CDR1 SGHDN and CDR2 FVKESK. Trimming shortened V by 1 base and J by 2 bases, and 9 bases separated the two germline ends. This CDR3 has 15 residues. CDR3 loop: CASSQGSGPYNEQFF. In DNA, the CDR3 is TGTGCCAGCAGCCAAGGTAGCGGTCCCTACAATGAGCAGTTCTTC.

The rearrangement links TRBV7-8 to TRBJ1-5; D gene ambiguous. The germline CDR1 and CDR2 sequences are SGHVS and FQNEAQ. The CDR3 spans 16 residues. The V end was cut by 1 base, the J end by 2 bases, with 12 bases between. The CDR3 loop reads CASSLVSILGNQPQHF. The CDR3 DNA reads as TGTGCCAGCAGCTTAGTCTCCATTTTGGGCAATCAGCCCCAGCATTTT.

The chain couples TRBV19 to TRBJ2-1, with TRBD2 matching over 9 bases. Germline lookup yields CDR1 LNHDA and CDR2 SQIVND (reference sequence). There are 17 residues in the CDR3. The J segment lost 7 bases and the V segment lost 5 bases, leaving 15 bases of the junction unmatched. This CDR3 is CASSLTSGAGRGNEQFF. For the CDR3, the DNA is TGTGCCAGTAGTTTGACTAGCGGAGCGGGGAGGGGAAATGAGCAGTTCTTC.

The chain employs TRBV4-1 and TRBJ2-7; D remains unclear. The CDR3 spans 14 residues. Germline V lookup: CDR1 MGHRA, CDR2 YSYEKL. Trimming cost V 0 bases and J 0 bases, with 6 bases left between them. The CDR3 protein is CASSQDTVSYEQYF. CDR3 nucleotides: TGCGCCAGCAGCCAAGACACAGTCTCCTACGAGCAGTACTTC.

The chain recombines TRBV6-5 with TRBJ2-7; D is possibly TRBD1 or TRBD2 (5 bases each). There are 12 residues in the CDR3. V lost 6 bases and J 9 bases, leaving 15 bases between the germline ends. Per the germline V gene, CDR1 is MNHEY and CDR2 is SVGAGI. The CDR3 is CASSPGTTGQYF. CDR3 nucleotides: TGTGCCAGCAGCCCGGGGACCACGGGGCAGTACTTC.

The V gene is TRBV16, the J gene TRBJ1-2; D is ambiguous. V was cut by 0 bases and J by 5 bases, with 16 bases left in between. The germline V gene encodes CDR1 KGHSY and CDR2 FQNENV. The CDR3 sequence is 16 residues long. In nucleotides, the CDR3 is TGTGCCAGCAGCCAATCAATCGGCCGCCCCGAGTATGGCTACACCTTC. As protein: CASSQSIGRPEYGYTF.

The J gene is TRBJ2-1, the V gene TRBV29-1; TRBD2 might be the D (8 bases). Germline V CDR1 and CDR2: SQVTM, ANQGSEA. This CDR3 is built from 15 residues. Trimming cost V 6 bases and J 4 bases, with 19 bases left between them. DNA for the CDR3: TGCAGCGTCCCAAGGGGGCTAGCGGGTTACAATGAGCAGTTCTTC. Translating gives CSVPRGLAGYNEQFF.

This chain links TRBV4-1 with TRBJ2-1, with D possibly matching TRBD1 (6 bases). V was clipped by 1 base and J by 2 bases, with 9 bases between them. Germline CDR1 is MGHRA and CDR2 is YSYEKL. This CDR3 region has 15 residues. The DNA for the CDR3 is TGCGCCAGCAGCCAAGCTGGGACAACCTACAATGAGCAGTTCTTC. It translates to CASSQAGTTYNEQFF.

The V gene is TRBV13, the J gene TRBJ2-6; the D gene is possibly TRBD1 (6 bases). The CDR3 has 16 amino acids. Between the trimmed V and J ends, which lost 6 bases and 2 bases, there was a span of 14 bases. The germline V gene has CDR1 PRHDT and CDR2 FYEKMQ (reference sequence). DNA of the CDR3: TGTGCCAGCAGGGACAGTCAATACACTGGGGCCAACGTCCTGACTTTC. It is translated as CASRDSQYTGANVLTF. The complete variable domain, with remaining parts taken from reference TRBV13 and TRBJ2-6, reads AAGVIQSPRHLIKEKRETATLKCYPIPRHDTVYWYQQGPGQDPQFLISFYEKMQSDKGSIPDRFSAQQFSDYHSELNMSSLELGDSALYFCASRDSQYTGANVLTFGAGSRLTVL.

Ten or more counts support this clonotype. This chain links TRBV5-1 with TRBJ2-7; weak D call: TRBD1 (5 bases). With 0 bases removed from V and 0 bases from J, the gap between germline ends came to 7 bases. CDR1 and CDR2 (germline): SGHRS, YFSETQ. The CDR3 totals 14 residues. The CDR3 DNA reads as TGCGCCAGCAGCTTGGGGACATCCTCCTACGAGCAGTACTTC. Protein product: CASSLGTSSYEQYF.

The chain carries TRBV7-2 and TRBJ2-7; D is uncertain. V lost 7 bases and J lost 5, with 15 bases in between. Germline loops: CDR1 SGHTA, CDR2 FQGNSA. The CDR3 extends over 13 amino acids. The CDR3 reads CASNLAYVNEQYF. The CDR3 coding sequence is TGTGCCAGCAACCTCGCCTATGTAAACGAGCAGTACTTC.

V is TRBV20-1 and J is TRBJ2-1; 10 positions match TRBD2. Germline assignment: CDR1 DFQATT and CDR2 SNEGSKA (reference sequence). V lost 5 bases, J lost 6 bases, and 10 bases stayed unmatched. This CDR3 spans 15 amino acids. CDR3 bases: TGCAGTGCTGGGCGCTATAGCGGGAGGCTCAATGAGCAGTTCTTC. As protein: CSAGRYSGRLNEQFF.

This clonotype appeared a few times. The genes are TRBV29-1 and TRBJ1-1; 11 bases match TRBD1. Germline CDR1 and CDR2: SQVTM and ANQGSEA. V was pared by 7 bases and J by 4 bases, with 5 bases of the junction left unmatched. The CDR3 has 13 residues. The CDR3: CSADRGPGTEAFF. The CDR3 region has the DNA TGCAGCGCGGACAGGGGGCCGGGCACTGAAGCTTTCTTT.

This clonotype has only a few counts. CDR3 sequence (DNA): TGTGCCAGCAGTTCCCCACTAGCGGGGGAAGAGACCCAGTACTTC. This encodes CASSSPLAGEETQYF. The V gene is TRBV28, the J gene TRBJ2-5, with 11 bases identical to TRBD2. This CDR3 comprises 15 residues. After removal of 4 bases from V and 3 bases from J, the junction contained 4 bases not matched to a gene. Looked up from germline, CDR1 is MDHEN and CDR2 is SYDVKM.

This chain links TRBV5-1 with TRBJ2-1; D remains unclear. CDR1 SGHRS and CDR2 YFSETQ come from the germline V gene. The V gene lost 4 bases and the J gene lost 7 bases, with 12 bases spanning the gap. The CDR3 extends over 13 amino acids. The CDR3 loop reads CASSHGDWNEQFF. DNA for the CDR3: TGCGCCAGCAGCCACGGAGACTGGAATGAGCAGTTCTTC.

The chain couples TRBV20-1 to TRBJ1-2, with TRBD1 matching over 8 bases. With 0 bases clipped from V and 2 bases from J, the junction kept 8 bases outside the gene matches. CDR3 length: 16 amino acids. Per germline, CDR1 DFQATT and CDR2 SNEGSKA (reference sequence). Here the CDR3 reads CSARDRQGWTNYGYTF. CDR3 nucleotide sequence: TGCAGTGCTAGAGATCGACAGGGGTGGACCAACTATGGCTACACCTTC.

This clonotype was detected once. J is TRBJ1-2 and V is TRBV12-3 or TRBV12-4; TRBD1 matches 8 bases. Germline trimming cut 5 bases from V and 3 bases from J; bases unmatched to any gene: 5. CDR3 length: 14 residues. CDR3 residues: CASSRTGRDYGYTF. CDR3 DNA: TGTGCCAGCAGTCGGACAGGGCGCGACTATGGCTACACCTTC.

This clonotype was seen a handful of times. The chain joins TRBV3-1 to TRBJ2-3; the D is unclear. The CDR3 has 13 amino acids. The V gene's germline CDR1 is LGHDT and CDR2 YNNKEL (reference sequence). V lost 6 bases, J lost 2 bases, and 9 bases lay in between. For the CDR3, the DNA is TGTGCCAGCAGTCGCCTTACCACAGATACGCAGTATTTT. Protein sequence: CASSRLTTDTQYF.

This chain connects TRBV27 to TRBJ1-1; TRBD1 is a possible D gene (5 bases). The CDR3 is 13 residues long. V lost 2 bases and J 12 bases, leaving 16 bases between the germline ends. Germline CDR1 and CDR2: MNHEY and SMNVEV (reference sequence). CDR3 amino acids: CASSLMREGRTFF. For the CDR3, the DNA is TGTGCCAGCAGTTTAATGCGGGAGGGGAGAACTTTCTTT.

The V and J genes are TRBV7-3 and TRBJ2-7; D possibly corresponds to TRBD1 (5 bases). This CDR3 contains 15 residues. Germline V CDR1 and CDR2: SGHTA, FQGTGA. Trimming took 5 bases from V and 7 from J, leaving 21 bases between them. The CDR3 DNA is TGTGCCAGCAGCGACCCGCGGACAAATTACAATGAGCAGTACTTC. This codes for CASSDPRTNYNEQYF. Variable domain in full (rest from reference TRBV7-3 and TRBJ2-7): GAGVSQTPSNKVTEKGKYVELRCDPISGHTALYWYRQSLGQGPEFLIYFQGTGAADDSGLPNDRFFAVRPEGSVSTLKIQRTERGDSAVYLCASSDPRTNYNEQYFGPGTRLTVT.

This clonotype showed up just a few times. The chain has TRBV6-5 and TRBJ2-7, with TRBD1 identical over 9 bases. V shed 6 bases, J shed 10 bases, and the junction held 10 bases outside the gene matches. Looked up from germline, CDR1 is MNHEY and CDR2 is SVGAGI. The CDR3 is 13 residues long. CDR3 loop: CASRPPGQGGQYF. The CDR3 DNA sequence: TGTGCCAGCAGACCTCCGGGACAGGGAGGTCAGTACTTC.

This clonotype was detected a few times. V is TRBV27 and J is TRBJ1-2; 9 positions match TRBD1. Germline CDR1 and CDR2: MNHEY and SMNVEV (reference sequence). This CDR3 is built from 14 residues. The V and J ends lost 4 bases and 5 bases, in that order; junction bases with no gene match: 5. The CDR3 sequence is CASSWSGQGYGYTF. The CDR3 region has the DNA TGTGCCAGCAGTTGGTCGGGACAGGGATATGGCTACACCTTC.